The clone carrying this T cell receptor (beta chain) was observed a few times. The data originate from a study of blood T cell repertoires in COVID-19. As for the study in general: Specimens from acute and convalescent COVID-19 originated in the United States, Italy and Spain.

As handled by the study authors: The authors estimated nucleated cell counts from reference gene primer amplification. Profiling relied on immunoSEQ multiplex PCR, and the TCRdb table lists in-frame clones only, not all of them. The DNA gave D and trimming, while V, J and clone size come from that table. The sample shows 250,000 to 350,000 clones, around nine tenths of them seen only once. Germline assignment: CDR1 WNHNN and CDR2 SYGVQD (reference sequence). This CDR3 contains 12 residues. The trim removed 11 bases at V and 2 bases at J, leaving 3 bases unmatched. The participants were between roughly 18 and 89 years old and came from roughly 24 US areas.

The sequencing sample was made of PBMCs or T cells enriched from blood (not recorded which). The chain combines TRBV10-1 with TRBJ1-2; 9 bases line up with TRBD1. The clonotype was recovered from a young woman who had recovered from COVID-19. The CDR3 DNA reads as TGCGCCGGGGGGACAGGGAACTATGGCTACACCTTC. This encodes CAGGTGNYGYTF.